This T cell receptor (beta chain) was captured by sequencing in a study of blood T cells in healthy people across ages. Caucasian individuals from Russia who were healthy and aged roughly 6 to 95 acted as donors. A minimum of 5 micrograms of total RNA was extracted per sample. The CDR3 covers 17 residues. CDR1 SEHNR and CDR2 FQNEAQ come from the germline V gene (reference sequence). V lost 1 base to trimming and J lost 8 bases, with 21 bases between them. It was with a sample-barcoded 5' primer and a J-beta primer mix that a second PCR of roughly 7 to 12 cycles was run. Every single cDNA molecule received a tag from a template-switch adaptor with 12 random nucleotides. MiXCR was run by TCRdb on the 5' RACE reads, yielding one entry per CDR3 protein. The table includes 1,800,000 or so distinct CDR3 sequences, roughly two fifths detected once.

The source material was blood. This chain connects TRBV7-9 to TRBJ2-1; no definite D call. The receptor comes from a human donor in good health. The CDR3, as DNA: TGTGCCAGCAGCTTAGGCCTGAGGACCCTAAAGGTTTATGAGCAGTTCTTC. This sequence encodes CASSLGLRTLKVYEQFF.